Detailed here is one T cell receptor (beta chain). An approximately 2.5 ml blood sample was drawn per donor. The entry originates in a study of monozygotic twins with inflammatory bowel disease. TCRdb reprocessed the 5' RACE reads; each CDR3 protein has one entry and no DNA is given. The sample data list around 210,000 distinct CDR3 sequences. The specimen sequenced was blood. This sequence was found in a human donor with ulcerative colitis or Crohn's disease, or a healthy co-twin of an affected twin (not recorded which).

CDR3 loop: CASSPVTFLYGYTF. The chain carries TRBV6-1 and TRBJ1-2. The germline CDR1 and CDR2 sequences are MNHNS and SASEGT. There are 14 residues in the CDR3.